The clone carrying this T cell receptor (beta chain) turned up a few times. Its antigen remains unknown. Looked up from germline, CDR1 is GTSNPN and CDR2 is SVGIG (reference sequence). The CDR3 loop spans 13 amino acids. With V trimmed by 0 bases and J by 8 bases, 6 bases remained unmatched. RNA extraction was followed by reverse transcription into cDNA, which acted as the sequencing template. TCRdb's copy holds only in-frame clones and misses some; the assay was immunoSEQ multiplex PCR. The data hold a few hundred thousand clones, with about two fifths observed a single time. This record belongs to a study of CD8+ T cells in alopecia areata. Study-level points and caveats: Scalp clonality dropped significantly under tofacitinib, as did expanded CD8+ top-100 clones.

The sample's treatment: oral pan-JAK inhibitor, 5-10 mg twice daily. This receptor was obtained from a human donor with alopecia areata. The rearrangement uses TRBV30 and TRBJ1-1; 7 nucleotides match TRBD1. The sequenced sample was CD4+ T cells sorted from blood, obtained at approximately week 30, from a patient treated with tofacitinib. CDR3 sequence: CAWSVIKGAEAFF. CDR3 nucleotides: TGTGCCTGGAGTGTAATTAAGGGGGCGGAAGCTTTCTTT.